This record looks at one T cell receptor beta chain sequence and its context. The antigen is not known. The PCR had 60 Vbeta and 13 Jbeta primers. TCRdb's table, derived via immunoSEQ multiplex PCR, lists solely in-frame clones and lacks some. The sample records 200,000 to 300,000 clones, roughly 85% being singletons. These data belong to a study of cytomegalovirus exposure and HLA in healthy donors. The CDR3 spans 17 residues. J gave up 2 bases and V 6 bases, and 12 bases lay outside the gene matches. Looked up from germline, CDR1 is SNHLY and CDR2 is FYNNEI. Whole-study results and caveats: Earlier analysis looked at TCR beta V segments, and most were productive about 90% or about 30% of the time. Follow-up analysis later connected one missense variant in DCLRE1C with trimming of TCR beta V- and J-genes. Immune exposure information comprised only CMV serostatus.

J is TRBJ2-7 and V is TRBV2; 11 bases align to TRBD2. The specimen sequenced was PBMCs. The clonotype comes from a girl aged 2-15 years in good health and CMV-seronegative. The CDR3 nucleotides are TGTGCCAGCAGCCTAGCGGGAGGCACCTACACTCCCTACGAGCAGTACTTC. It specifies CASSLAGGTYTPYEQYF.